The clone carrying this T cell receptor (beta chain) was observed a few times. Its antigen is not identified. Via MiXCR, TCRdb re-called the reads, giving one row per CDR3 protein. This sample carries 600,000 to 700,000 distinct CDR3 sequences, 33% of them seen once, and the ten largest clones take roughly 20%. The V gene end was trimmed by 1 base and the J gene end by 1 base; junction bases not matched to a gene: 9. Germline V gives CDR1 DFQATT, CDR2 SNEGSKA (reference sequence). This CDR3 has 16 residues. The data were taken from a study of T cell repertoires in cytomegalovirus infection. Study in general: Recently identified HLA-C-restricted CMV epitopes were among the peptides used. It was the public TCR beta signatures that indicated both CMV infection and matching HLA type. Findings and limits, study-wide: HLA-C-restricted CMV-specific TCR beta clonotypes were dominant in the ex vivo response. Summed frequency of public TCR beta families distinguished CMV carriers with the relevant HLA.

This chain uses TRBV20-1 with TRBJ1-1; 7 nucleotides agree with TRBD1. This TCR came from a human donor in good health (CMV status not recorded). Some clones in this sample may be carry-over from other donors' samples. Material: cultured PBMCs, obtained from culture after CMV antigen stimulation. In DNA form, the CDR3 reads TGCAGTGCTAGAGTTCTACAGGGGACCCAGAACACTGAAGCTTTCTTT. It is translated as CSARVLQGTQNTEAFF.